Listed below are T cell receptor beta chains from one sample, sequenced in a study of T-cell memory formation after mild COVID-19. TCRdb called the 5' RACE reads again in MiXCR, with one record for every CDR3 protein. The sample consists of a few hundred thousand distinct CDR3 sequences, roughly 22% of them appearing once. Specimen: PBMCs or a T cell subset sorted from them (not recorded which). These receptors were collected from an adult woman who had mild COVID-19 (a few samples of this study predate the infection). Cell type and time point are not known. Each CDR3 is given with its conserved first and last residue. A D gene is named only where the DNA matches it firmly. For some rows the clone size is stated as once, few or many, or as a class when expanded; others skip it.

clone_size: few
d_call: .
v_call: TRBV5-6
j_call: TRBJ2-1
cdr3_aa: CASSRSGNEQFF
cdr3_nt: TGTGCCAGCAGCCGCTCGGGCAATGAGCAGTTCTTC

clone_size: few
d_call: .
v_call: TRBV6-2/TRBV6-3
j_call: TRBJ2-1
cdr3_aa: CASSYPRRAASYNEQFF
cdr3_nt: TGTGCCAGCAGTTACCCGAGGAGGGCCGCGTCCTACAATGAGCAGTTCTTC

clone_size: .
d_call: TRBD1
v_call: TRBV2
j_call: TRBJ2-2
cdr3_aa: CASRLGTGGTGELFF
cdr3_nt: TGTGCCAGCAGGCTGGGGACAGGGGGAACCGGGGAGCTGTTTTTT

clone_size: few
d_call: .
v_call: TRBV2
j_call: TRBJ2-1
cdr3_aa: CASSNGLGSYNEQFF
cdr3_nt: TGTGCCAGCAGTAACGGCCTAGGGTCCTACAATGAGCAGTTCTTC

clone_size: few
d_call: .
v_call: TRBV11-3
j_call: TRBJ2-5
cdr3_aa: CASSSQGGRETQYF
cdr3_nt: TGTGCCAGCAGCTCTCAGGGTGGTCGGGAGACCCAGTACTTC

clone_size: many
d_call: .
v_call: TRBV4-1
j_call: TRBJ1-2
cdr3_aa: CASSQDLSPASWGGYTF
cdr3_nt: TGCGCCAGCAGCCAAGACCTTTCGCCTGCCAGTTGGGGTGGCTACACCTTC

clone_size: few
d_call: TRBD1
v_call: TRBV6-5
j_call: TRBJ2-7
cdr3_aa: CASSRRDRDYEQYF
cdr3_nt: TGTGCCAGCAGCCGCCGGGACAGGGATTACGAGCAGTACTTC

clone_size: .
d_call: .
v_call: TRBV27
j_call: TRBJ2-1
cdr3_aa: CASSFDGSSYNEQFF
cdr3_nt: TGTGCCAGCAGTTTCGACGGGAGTTCGTACAATGAGCAGTTCTTC

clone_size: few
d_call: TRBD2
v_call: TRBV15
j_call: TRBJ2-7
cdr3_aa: CATSQESGSSYEQYF
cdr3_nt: TGTGCCACCAGCCAGGAGAGCGGGAGCTCCTACGAGCAGTACTTC

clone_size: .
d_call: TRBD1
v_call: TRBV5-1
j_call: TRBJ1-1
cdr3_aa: CASSLEGQLEAFF
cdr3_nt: TGCGCCAGCAGCTTGGAGGGACAGCTTGAAGCTTTCTTT

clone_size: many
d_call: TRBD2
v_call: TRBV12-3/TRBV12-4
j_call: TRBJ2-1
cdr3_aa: CASSFSGGSYNEQFF
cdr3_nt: TGTGCCAGCAGTTTTTCGGGGGGCTCCTACAATGAGCAGTTCTTC

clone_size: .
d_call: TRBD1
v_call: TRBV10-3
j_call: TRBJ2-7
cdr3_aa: CAISGTAFYEQYF
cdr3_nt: TGTGCCATCTCCGGGACAGCGTTTTACGAGCAGTACTTC

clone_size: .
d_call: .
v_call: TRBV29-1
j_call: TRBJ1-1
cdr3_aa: CSTSTSNTEAFF
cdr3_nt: TGCAGTACCTCGACATCGAACACTGAAGCTTTCTTT

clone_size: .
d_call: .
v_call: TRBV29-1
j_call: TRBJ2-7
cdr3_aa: CSAQTIYEQYF
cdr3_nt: TGCAGCGCCCAGACCATCTACGAGCAGTACTTC

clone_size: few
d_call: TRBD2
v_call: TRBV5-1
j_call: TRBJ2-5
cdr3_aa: CASSRTGLATETQYF
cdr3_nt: TGCGCCAGCAGCCGGACGGGACTAGCGACAGAGACCCAGTACTTC

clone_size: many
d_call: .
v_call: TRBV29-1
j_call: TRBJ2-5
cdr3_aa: CSVEDWGYQETQYF
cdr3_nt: TGCAGCGTTGAAGATTGGGGGTACCAAGAGACCCAGTACTTC

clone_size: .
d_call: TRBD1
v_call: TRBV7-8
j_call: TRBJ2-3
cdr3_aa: CASRGRGLGDTQYF
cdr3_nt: TGTGCCAGCAGGGGCAGGGGGCTGGGGGATACGCAGTATTTT

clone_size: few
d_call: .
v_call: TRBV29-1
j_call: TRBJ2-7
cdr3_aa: CSVEEGPAPYEQYF
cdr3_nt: TGCAGCGTTGAAGAGGGGCCTGCTCCCTACGAGCAGTACTTC

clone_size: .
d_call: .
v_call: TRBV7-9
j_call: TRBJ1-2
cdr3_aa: CASSLAGIGYTF
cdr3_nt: TGTGCCAGCAGCTTAGCGGGGATAGGCTACACCTTC

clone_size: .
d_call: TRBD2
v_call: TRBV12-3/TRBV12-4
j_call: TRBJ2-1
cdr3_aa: CASSDPGLAGDSYNEQFF
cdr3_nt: TGTGCCAGCAGCGACCCGGGACTAGCGGGAGATAGTTACAATGAGCAGTTCTTC

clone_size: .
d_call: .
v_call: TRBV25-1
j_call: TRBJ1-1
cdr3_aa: CASSEGLPPEAFF
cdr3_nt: TGTGCCAGCTCCGAGGGGCTTCCCCCTGAAGCTTTCTTT

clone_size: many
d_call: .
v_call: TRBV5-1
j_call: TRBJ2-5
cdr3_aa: CASSLDPKGETQYF
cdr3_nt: TGCGCCAGCAGCTTGGACCCTAAAGGCGAGACCCAGTACTTC

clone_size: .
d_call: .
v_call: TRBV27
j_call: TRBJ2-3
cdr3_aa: CASSLKAVPSTDTQYF
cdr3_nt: TGTGCCAGCAGTTTGAAAGCGGTCCCTAGCACAGATACGCAGTATTTT

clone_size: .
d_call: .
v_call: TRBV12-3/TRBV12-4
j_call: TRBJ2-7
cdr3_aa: CASSLGVLRYEQYF
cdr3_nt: TGTGCCAGCAGTTTAGGGGTATTGCGGTACGAGCAGTACTTC

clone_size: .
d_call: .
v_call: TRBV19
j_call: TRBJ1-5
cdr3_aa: CASSIFGGWNQPQHF
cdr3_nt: TGTGCCAGTAGTATTTTTGGGGGCTGGAATCAGCCCCAGCATTTT

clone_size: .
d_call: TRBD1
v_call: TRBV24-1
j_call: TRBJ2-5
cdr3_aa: CATSDLQGTVETQYF
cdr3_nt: TGTGCCACCAGTGATTTGCAAGGGACAGTTGAGACCCAGTACTTC

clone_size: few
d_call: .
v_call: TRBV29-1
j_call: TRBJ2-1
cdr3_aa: CSVNSGSSYNEQFF
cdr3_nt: TGCAGCGTTAACAGCGGCAGCTCCTACAATGAGCAGTTCTTC

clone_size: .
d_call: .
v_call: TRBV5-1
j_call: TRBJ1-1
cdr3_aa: CASSSRTAGTNTEAFF
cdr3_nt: TGCGCCAGCAGCTCCCGGACGGCAGGGACGAACACTGAAGCTTTCTTT

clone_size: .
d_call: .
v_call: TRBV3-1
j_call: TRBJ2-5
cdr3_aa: CASSQDRKTQYF
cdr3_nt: TGTGCCAGCAGCCAAGACAGAAAGACCCAGTACTTC

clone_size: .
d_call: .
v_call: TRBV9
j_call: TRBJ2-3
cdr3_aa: CASSVRGRMTDTQYF
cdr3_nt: TGTGCCAGCAGCGTACGTGGGCGGATGACAGATACGCAGTATTTT

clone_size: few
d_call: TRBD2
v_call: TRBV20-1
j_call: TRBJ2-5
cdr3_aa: CSATPGLAVGVQETQYF
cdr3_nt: TGCAGTGCCACACCGGGACTAGCGGTGGGGGTTCAAGAGACCCAGTACTTC

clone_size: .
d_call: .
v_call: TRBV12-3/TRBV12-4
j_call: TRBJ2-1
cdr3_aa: CASSERRGAYNEQFF
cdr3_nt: TGTGCCAGCAGCGAGCGGAGGGGCGCCTACAATGAGCAGTTCTTC

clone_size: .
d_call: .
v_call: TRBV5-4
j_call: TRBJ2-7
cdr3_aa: CASRQIGPGLRYEQYF
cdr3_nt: TGTGCCAGCAGACAAATCGGGCCGGGACTTCGGTACGAGCAGTACTTC

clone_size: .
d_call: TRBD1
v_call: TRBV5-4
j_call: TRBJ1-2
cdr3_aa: CASSLGTGLYGYTF
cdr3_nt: TGTGCCAGCAGCCTAGGGACAGGGCTCTATGGCTACACCTTC

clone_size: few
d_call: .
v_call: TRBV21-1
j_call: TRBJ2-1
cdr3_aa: CASSTFLAGTSYNEQFF
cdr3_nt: TGTGCCAGCAGCACATTTTTAGCGGGAACCTCCTACAATGAGCAGTTCTTC

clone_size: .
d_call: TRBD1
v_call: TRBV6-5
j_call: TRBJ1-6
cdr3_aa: CATKAVGQSNSPLHF
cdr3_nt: TGTGCCACAAAGGCTGTGGGACAGAGTAATTCACCCCTCCACTTT

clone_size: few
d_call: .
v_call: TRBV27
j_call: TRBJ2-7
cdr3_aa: CASSPWGRRSYEQYF
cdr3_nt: TGTGCCAGCAGTCCCTGGGGACGGCGCAGCTACGAGCAGTACTTC

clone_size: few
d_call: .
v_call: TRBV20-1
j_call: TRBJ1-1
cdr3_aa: CSAMEEVMRTEAFF
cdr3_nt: TGCAGTGCTATGGAGGAGGTGATGAGGACTGAAGCTTTCTTT

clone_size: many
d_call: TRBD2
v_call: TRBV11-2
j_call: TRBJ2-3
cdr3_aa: CASSPQLASTDTQYF
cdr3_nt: TGTGCCAGCAGCCCCCAACTAGCGTCAACAGATACGCAGTATTTT

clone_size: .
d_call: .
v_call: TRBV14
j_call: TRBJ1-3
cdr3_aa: CASSQDKARGNTIYF
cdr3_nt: TGTGCCAGCAGCCAAGACAAAGCAAGAGGAAACACCATATATTTT

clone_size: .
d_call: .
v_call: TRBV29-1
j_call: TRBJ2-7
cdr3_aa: CSVVETSRYEQYF
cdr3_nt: TGCAGCGTTGTAGAGACTAGTCGCTACGAGCAGTACTTC

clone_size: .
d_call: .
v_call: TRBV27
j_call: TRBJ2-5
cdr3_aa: CASSPKPAGTQYF
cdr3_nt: TGTGCCAGCAGTCCCAAGCCCGCCGGGACCCAGTACTTC

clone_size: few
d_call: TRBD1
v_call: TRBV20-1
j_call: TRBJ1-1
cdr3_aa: CSASKSSGTVKEAFF
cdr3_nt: TGCAGTGCCTCCAAATCGTCCGGGACAGTAAAAGAAGCTTTCTTT

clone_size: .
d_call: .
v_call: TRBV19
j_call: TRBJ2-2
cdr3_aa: CASRQLRDTGELFF
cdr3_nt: TGTGCCAGTAGACAGCTAAGGGACACCGGGGAGCTGTTTTTT

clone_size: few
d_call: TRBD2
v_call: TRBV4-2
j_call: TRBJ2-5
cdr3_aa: CASSEDERGGRETQYF
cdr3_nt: TGTGCCAGCAGCGAAGATGAGCGGGGGGGCCGTGAGACCCAGTACTTC

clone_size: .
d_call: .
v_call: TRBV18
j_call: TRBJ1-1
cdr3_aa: CASSPPQWDTEAFF
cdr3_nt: TGTGCCAGCTCACCACCTCAGTGGGACACTGAAGCTTTCTTT

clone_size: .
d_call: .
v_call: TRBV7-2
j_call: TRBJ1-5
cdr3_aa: CASSPRVGLNQPQHF
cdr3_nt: TGTGCCAGCAGCCCTCGGGTGGGGCTCAATCAGCCCCAGCATTTT

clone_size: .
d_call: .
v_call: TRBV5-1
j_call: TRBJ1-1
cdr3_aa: CASSWGLTPMNTEAFF
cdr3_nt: TGCGCCAGCAGCTGGGGGTTAACACCGATGAACACTGAAGCTTTCTTT